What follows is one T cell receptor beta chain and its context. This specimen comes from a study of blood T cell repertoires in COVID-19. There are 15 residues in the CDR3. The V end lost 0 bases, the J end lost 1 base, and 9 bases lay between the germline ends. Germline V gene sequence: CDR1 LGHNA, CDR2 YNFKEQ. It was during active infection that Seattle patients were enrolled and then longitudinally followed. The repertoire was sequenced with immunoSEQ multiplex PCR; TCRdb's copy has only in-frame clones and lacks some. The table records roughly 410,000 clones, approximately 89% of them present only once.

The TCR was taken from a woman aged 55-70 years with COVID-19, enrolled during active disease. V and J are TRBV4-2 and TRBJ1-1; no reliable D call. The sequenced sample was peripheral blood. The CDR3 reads CASSQDGVPNTEAFF. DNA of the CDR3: TGTGCCAGCAGCCAAGACGGGGTCCCGAACACTGAAGCTTTCTTT.